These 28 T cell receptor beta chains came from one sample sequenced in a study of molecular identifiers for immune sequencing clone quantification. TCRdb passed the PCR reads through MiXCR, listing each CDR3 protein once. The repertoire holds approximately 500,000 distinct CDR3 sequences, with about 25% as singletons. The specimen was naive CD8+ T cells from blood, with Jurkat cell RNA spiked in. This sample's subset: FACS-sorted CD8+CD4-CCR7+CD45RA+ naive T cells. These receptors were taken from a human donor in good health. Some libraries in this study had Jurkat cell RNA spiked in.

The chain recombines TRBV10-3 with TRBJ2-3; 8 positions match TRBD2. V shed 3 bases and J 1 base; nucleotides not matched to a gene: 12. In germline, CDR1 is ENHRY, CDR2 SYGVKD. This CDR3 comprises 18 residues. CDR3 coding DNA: TGTGCCATCAGTGAACTGGCGGGGGGCCCCCTGGGCACAGATACGCAGTATTTT. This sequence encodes CAISELAGGPLGTDTQYF.

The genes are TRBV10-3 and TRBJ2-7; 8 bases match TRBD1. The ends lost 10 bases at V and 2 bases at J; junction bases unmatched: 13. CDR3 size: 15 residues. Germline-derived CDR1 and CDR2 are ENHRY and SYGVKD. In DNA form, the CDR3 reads TGTGCCACGCCCGCCGGGACAGGCAAAGCCTACGAGCAGTACTTC. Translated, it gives CATPAGTGKAYEQYF.

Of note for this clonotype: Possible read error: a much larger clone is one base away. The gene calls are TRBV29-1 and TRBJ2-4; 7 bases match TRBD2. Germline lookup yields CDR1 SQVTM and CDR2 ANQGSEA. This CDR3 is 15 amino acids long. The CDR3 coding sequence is TGCAGCGTTGAAAGGGAGGGGAGAGCCAATAACATTCAGTACTTC. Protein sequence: CSVEREGRANNIQYF.

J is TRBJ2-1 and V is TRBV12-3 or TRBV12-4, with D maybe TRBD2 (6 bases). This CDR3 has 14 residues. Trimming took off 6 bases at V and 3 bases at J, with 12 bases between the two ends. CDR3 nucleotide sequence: TGTGCCAGCAGCAACCCCGGGAGCTACAATGAGCAGTTCTTC. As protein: CASSNPGSYNEQFF.

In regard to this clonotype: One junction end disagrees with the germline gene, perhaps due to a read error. CDR3 sequence: CARSLSWGQETQYF. The CDR3 DNA is TGTGCCCGCAGTTTATCATGGGGCCAAGAGACCCAGTACTTC. V is TRBV27 and J is TRBJ2-5; no definite D call. This CDR3 contains 14 residues. CDR1 and CDR2 (germline): MNHEY, SMNVEV (reference sequence).

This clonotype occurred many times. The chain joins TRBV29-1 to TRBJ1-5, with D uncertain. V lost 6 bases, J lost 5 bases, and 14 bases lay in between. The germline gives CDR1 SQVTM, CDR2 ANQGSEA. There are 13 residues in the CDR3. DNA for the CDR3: TGCAGCGTCACCGGCAGCAATGATCAGCCCCAGCATTTT. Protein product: CSVTGSNDQPQHF.

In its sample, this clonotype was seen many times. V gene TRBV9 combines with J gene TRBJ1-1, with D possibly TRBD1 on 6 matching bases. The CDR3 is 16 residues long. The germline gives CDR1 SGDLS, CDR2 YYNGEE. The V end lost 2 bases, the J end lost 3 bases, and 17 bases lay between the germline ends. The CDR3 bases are TGTGCCAGCAGCGTTAGGGAGGGGGTAGTGGACACTGAAGCTTTCTTT. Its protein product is CASSVREGVVDTEAFF.

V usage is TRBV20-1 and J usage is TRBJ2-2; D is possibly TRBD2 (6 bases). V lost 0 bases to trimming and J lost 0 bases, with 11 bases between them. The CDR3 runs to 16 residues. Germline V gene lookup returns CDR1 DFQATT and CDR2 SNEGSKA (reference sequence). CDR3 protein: CSARDLLASNTGELFF. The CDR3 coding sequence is TGCAGTGCTAGAGATCTACTAGCCTCGAACACCGGGGAGCTGTTTTTT.

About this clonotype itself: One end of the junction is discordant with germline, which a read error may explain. In DNA form, the CDR3 reads TGTGCTAGCAGCTCAATAGCCGGGGAGCTGTTTTTT. Residues: CASSSIAGELFF. The chain employs TRBV7-7 and TRBJ2-2; D gene uncertain. The CDR3 runs to 12 residues. Looked up from germline, CDR1 is SSHAT and CDR2 is FNYEAQ (reference sequence).

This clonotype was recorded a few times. The CDR3 DNA reads as TGTGCCAGCAGTTTCCAGCCACAGACGGACATTAGCAATCAGCCCCAGCATTTT. Encoded protein: CASSFQPQTDISNQPQHF. The rearrangement joins TRBV28 to TRBJ1-5; possible D gene TRBD1, 5 bases. V lost 3 bases, J lost 0 bases, and 18 bases lay in between. Germline CDR1 reads MDHEN; CDR2 reads SYDVKM. The CDR3 contains 18 residues.

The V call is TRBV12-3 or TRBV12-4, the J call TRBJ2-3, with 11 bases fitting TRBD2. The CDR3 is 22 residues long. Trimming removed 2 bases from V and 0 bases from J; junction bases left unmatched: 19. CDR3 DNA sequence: TGTGCCAGCAGTTTAACCCCCGAAGGAAGGGGACTAGCGGCTTCTAGCACAGATACGCAGTATTTT. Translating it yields CASSLTPEGRGLAASSTDTQYF.

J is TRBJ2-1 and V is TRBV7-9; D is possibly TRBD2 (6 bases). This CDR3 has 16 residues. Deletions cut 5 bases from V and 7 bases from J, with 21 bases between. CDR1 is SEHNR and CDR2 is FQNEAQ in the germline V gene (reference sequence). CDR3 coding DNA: TGTGCCAGCAGCCTCGCTGGCGGGGCGACTTATAATGAGCAGTTCTTC. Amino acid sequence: CASSLAGGATYNEQFF. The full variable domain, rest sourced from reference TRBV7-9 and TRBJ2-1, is DTGVSQNPRHKITKRGQNVTFRCDPISEHNRLYWYRQTLGQGPEFLTYFQNEAQLEKSRLLSDRFSAERPKGSFSTLEIQRTEQGDSAMYLCASSLAGGATYNEQFFGPGTRLTVL.

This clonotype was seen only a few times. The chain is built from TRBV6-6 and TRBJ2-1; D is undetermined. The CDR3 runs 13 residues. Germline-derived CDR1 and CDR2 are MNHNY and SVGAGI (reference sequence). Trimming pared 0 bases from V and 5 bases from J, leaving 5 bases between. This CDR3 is CASSYSSDNEQFF. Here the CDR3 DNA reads TGTGCCAGCAGTTACTCGTCCGACAATGAGCAGTTCTTC.

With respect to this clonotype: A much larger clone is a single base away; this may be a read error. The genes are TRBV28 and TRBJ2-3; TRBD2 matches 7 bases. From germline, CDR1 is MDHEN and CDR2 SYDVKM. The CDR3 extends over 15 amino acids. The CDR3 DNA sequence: TGTGCCAGCAGGCTGTTGAGGGAGGGCACAGATCCGCAGTATTTT. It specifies CASRLLREGTDPQYF.

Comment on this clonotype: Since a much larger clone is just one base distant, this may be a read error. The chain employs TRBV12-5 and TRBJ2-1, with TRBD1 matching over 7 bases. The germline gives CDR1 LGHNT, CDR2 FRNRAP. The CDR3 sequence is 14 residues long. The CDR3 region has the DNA TGTGCTAGTGGTTTGGCCTACCAGGGGGATGAGCAGGTCTTC. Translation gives CASGLAYQGDEQVF.

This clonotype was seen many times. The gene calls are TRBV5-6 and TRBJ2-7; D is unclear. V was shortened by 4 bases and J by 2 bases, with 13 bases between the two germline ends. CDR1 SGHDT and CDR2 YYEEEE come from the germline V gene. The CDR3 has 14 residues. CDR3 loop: CASSTRVYTYEQYF. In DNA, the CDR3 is TGTGCCAGCAGCACCCGGGTCTACACCTACGAGCAGTACTTC.

CDR3 in amino acids: CASSRSSADTQYF. CDR3 sequence (DNA): TGTGCCAGTAGTAGAAGTTCCGCAGATACGCAGTATTTT. This chain connects TRBV19 to TRBJ2-3; D gene unclear. There are 13 residues in the CDR3. Trimming took 4 bases from V and 4 from J, leaving 9 bases between them. In germline, CDR1 is LNHDA, CDR2 SQIVND (reference sequence).

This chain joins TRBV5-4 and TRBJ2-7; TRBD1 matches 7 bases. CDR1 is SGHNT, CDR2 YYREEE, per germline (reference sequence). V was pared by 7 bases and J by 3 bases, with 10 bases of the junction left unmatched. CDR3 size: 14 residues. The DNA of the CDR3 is TGTGCCAGCCGCTCCGGGACAGCCAGCTACGAGCAGTACTTC. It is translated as CASRSGTASYEQYF.

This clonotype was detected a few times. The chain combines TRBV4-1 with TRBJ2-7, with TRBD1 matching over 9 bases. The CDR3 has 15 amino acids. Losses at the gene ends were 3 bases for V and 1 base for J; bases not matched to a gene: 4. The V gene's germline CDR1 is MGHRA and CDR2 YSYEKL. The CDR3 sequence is CASSHYGTGSYEQYF. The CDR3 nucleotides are TGCGCCAGCAGCCACTACGGGACAGGGTCCTACGAGCAGTACTTC.

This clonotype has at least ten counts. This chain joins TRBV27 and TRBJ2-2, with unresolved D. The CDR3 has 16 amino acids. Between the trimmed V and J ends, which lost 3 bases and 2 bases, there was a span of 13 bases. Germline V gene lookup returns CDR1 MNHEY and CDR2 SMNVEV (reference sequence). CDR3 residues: CASSLIQASNTGELFF. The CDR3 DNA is TGTGCCAGCAGTTTGATCCAGGCTTCTAACACCGGGGAGCTGTTTTTT.

The CDR3 is CASNPGENTEAFF. The CDR3, as DNA: TGTGCCAGCAATCCTGGTGAGAACACTGAAGCTTTCTTT. The chain is built from TRBV28 and TRBJ1-1; no firm D call. The germline V gene has CDR1 MDHEN and CDR2 SYDVKM. The CDR3 runs 13 residues. The V end lost 7 bases, the J end lost 1 base, and 10 bases lay between the germline ends.

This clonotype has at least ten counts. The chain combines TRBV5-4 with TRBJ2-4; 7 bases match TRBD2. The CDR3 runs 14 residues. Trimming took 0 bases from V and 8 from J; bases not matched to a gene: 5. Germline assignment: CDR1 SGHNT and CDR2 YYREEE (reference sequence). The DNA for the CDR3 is TGTGCCAGCAGCTTGGGAGCGGGGCCGGACATTCAGTACTTC. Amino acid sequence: CASSLGAGPDIQYF.

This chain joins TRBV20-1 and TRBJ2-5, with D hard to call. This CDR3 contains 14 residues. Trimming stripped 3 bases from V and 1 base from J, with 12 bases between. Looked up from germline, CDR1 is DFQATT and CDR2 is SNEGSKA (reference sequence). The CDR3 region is CSASVWQTQETQYF. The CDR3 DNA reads TGCAGTGCTAGTGTTTGGCAGACCCAAGAGACCCAGTACTTC.

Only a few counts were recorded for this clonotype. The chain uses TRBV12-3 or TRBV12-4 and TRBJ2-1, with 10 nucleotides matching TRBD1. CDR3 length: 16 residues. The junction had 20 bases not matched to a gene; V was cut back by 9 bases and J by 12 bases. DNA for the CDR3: TGTGCCAGTAGACCGAAGGGACAGGGGATGTCCGAGTGGCAGTTCTTC. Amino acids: CASRPKGQGMSEWQFF.

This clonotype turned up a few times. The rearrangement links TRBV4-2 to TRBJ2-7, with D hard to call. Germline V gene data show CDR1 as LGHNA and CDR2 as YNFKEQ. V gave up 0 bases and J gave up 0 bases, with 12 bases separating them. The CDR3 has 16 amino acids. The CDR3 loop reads CASSQELYTDSYEQYF. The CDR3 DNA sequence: TGTGCCAGCAGCCAAGAACTATACACGGACTCCTACGAGCAGTACTTC.

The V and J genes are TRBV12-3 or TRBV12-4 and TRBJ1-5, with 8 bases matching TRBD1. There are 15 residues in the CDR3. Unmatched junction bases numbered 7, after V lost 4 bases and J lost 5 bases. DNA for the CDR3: TGTGCCAGCAGTTCGACAGGGGTCATCGATCAGCCCCAGCATTTT. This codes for CASSSTGVIDQPQHF.

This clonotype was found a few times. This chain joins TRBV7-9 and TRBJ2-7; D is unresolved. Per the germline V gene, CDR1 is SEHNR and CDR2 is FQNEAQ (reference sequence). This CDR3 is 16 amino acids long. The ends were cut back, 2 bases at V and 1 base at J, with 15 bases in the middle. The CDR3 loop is CASSLRTDKRSYEQYF. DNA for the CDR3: TGTGCCAGCAGCTTAAGGACCGATAAGAGGTCCTACGAGCAGTACTTC. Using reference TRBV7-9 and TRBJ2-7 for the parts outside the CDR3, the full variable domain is DTGVSQNPRHKITKRGQNVTFRCDPISEHNRLYWYRQTLGQGPEFLTYFQNEAQLEKSRLLSDRFSAERPKGSFSTLEIQRTEQGDSAMYLCASSLRTDKRSYEQYFGPGTRLTVT.

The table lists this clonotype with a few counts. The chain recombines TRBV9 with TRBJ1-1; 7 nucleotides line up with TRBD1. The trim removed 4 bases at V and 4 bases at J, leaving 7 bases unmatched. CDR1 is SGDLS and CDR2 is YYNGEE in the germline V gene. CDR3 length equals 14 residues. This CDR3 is CASSQGGVGTEAFF. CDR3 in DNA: TGTGCCAGCAGCCAAGGGGGCGTCGGCACTGAAGCTTTCTTT. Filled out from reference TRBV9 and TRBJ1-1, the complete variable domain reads DSGVTQTPKHLITATGQRVTLRCSPRSGDLSVYWYQQSLDQGLQFLIQYYNGEERAKGNILERFSAQQFPDLHSELNLSSLELGDSALYFCASSQGGVGTEAFFGQGTRLTVV.